The 18 T cell receptor beta chains below all came from one sample that was sequenced in a study of identical twins. TCRdb processed the 5' RACE reads anew with MiXCR; each CDR3 protein has one entry. The sample carries hundreds of thousands of distinct CDR3 sequences, roughly 9.4% recorded once. Source material: memory (CD45RO+) T cells sorted from blood. The source is a woman younger than 30 in good health.

The CDR3 region is CASSQSAGGRAGYEQYF. CDR3 coding DNA: TGTGCCAGCAGCCAATCGGCGGGCGGGAGGGCAGGCTACGAGCAGTACTTC. The chain employs TRBV3-1 and TRBJ2-7, with 9 bases matching TRBD2. Germline V CDR1 and CDR2: LGHDT, YNNKEL (reference sequence). With 2 bases clipped from V and 3 bases from J, the junction kept 11 bases outside the gene matches. The CDR3 is 17 residues long.

This clonotype has a count of ten or more. J is TRBJ2-7 and V is TRBV3-1; 11 nucleotides match TRBD1. CDR3 length: 14 amino acids. Germline assignment: CDR1 LGHDT and CDR2 YNNKEL (reference sequence). The junction had 2 bases not matched to a gene; V was cut back by 4 bases and J by 3 bases. CDR3 amino acids: CASSRGTGGYEQYF. Written as DNA, the CDR3 is TGTGCCAGCAGCCGCGGGACAGGGGGCTACGAGCAGTACTTC.

This clonotype was counted at least ten times. This chain joins TRBV5-1 and TRBJ1-1; a possible D gene is TRBD1 (5 bases). V lost 5 bases, J lost 2 bases, and 13 bases lay in between. This CDR3 comprises 14 residues. Germline CDR1 SGHRS, CDR2 YFSETQ. Here the CDR3 reads CASSFDGGNTEAFF. The CDR3 coding sequence is TGCGCCAGCAGTTTCGACGGGGGAAACACTGAAGCTTTCTTT.

The chain carries TRBV6-6 and TRBJ2-7, with 9 bases fitting TRBD1. This CDR3 contains 13 residues. J lost 9 bases, V lost 6 bases, and 9 bases had no gene match. CDR1 and CDR2 from the germline V gene are MNHNY and SVGAGI (reference sequence). The CDR3 spells CASSPTGGPWQYF. CDR3 DNA sequence: TGTGCCAGCAGCCCGACAGGGGGGCCCTGGCAGTACTTC.

The rearrangement links TRBV10-2 to TRBJ2-5; D gene unclear. Per the germline V gene, CDR1 is WSHSY and CDR2 is SAAADI. There are 12 residues in the CDR3. Trimming took off 3 bases at V and 2 bases at J, with 4 bases between the two ends. Written as DNA, the CDR3 is TGCGCCAGCAGTGAATCGCAAGAGACCCAGTACTTC. It specifies CASSESQETQYF.

This clonotype was found a few times. The chain combines TRBV10-3 with TRBJ2-1; 9 bases fit TRBD2. Germline lookup yields CDR1 ENHRY and CDR2 SYGVKD. Losses at the gene ends were 4 bases for V and 10 bases for J; bases not matched to a gene: 8. There are 14 residues in the CDR3. CDR3 loop: CAISGRTSVGEQFF. CDR3 DNA sequence: TGTGCCATCAGTGGACGGACTAGCGTGGGGGAGCAGTTCTTC.

Regarding this clonotype: The junction differs from germline at one of its ends, possibly a read error. V is TRBV9 and J is TRBJ2-1, with 7 nucleotides matching TRBD1. The CDR3 totals 16 residues. Germline loops: CDR1 SGDLS, CDR2 YYNGEE. The CDR3 sequence: CASSLSTGRAYNEQIF. The CDR3 DNA sequence: TGTGCCAGCAGCCTATCGACAGGGAGAGCCTACAATGAGCAGATCTTC.

The V call is TRBV10-3, the J call TRBJ1-1; 8 bases match TRBD1. CDR3 length: 14 amino acids. Per germline, CDR1 ENHRY and CDR2 SYGVKD. J gave up 5 bases and V 2 bases, and 4 bases lay outside the gene matches. In DNA form, the CDR3 reads TGTGCCATCAGTGAGCCGACAGGGGAGACTGAAGCTTTCTTT. Protein product: CAISEPTGETEAFF.

This clonotype was recorded many times. CDR3 sequence: CASSWDQETQYF. The CDR3 DNA reads as TGCGCCAGCAGCTGGGACCAAGAGACCCAGTACTTC. The rearrangement joins TRBV5-1 to TRBJ2-5; D ambiguous. Looked up from germline, CDR1 is SGHRS and CDR2 is YFSETQ. The CDR3 consists of 12 residues. The V end lost 3 bases, the J end lost 0 bases, and 3 bases lay between the germline ends.

The chain joins TRBV5-1 to TRBJ2-7; D perhaps matches TRBD1 (5 bases). Germline V CDR1 and CDR2: SGHRS, YFSETQ. Trimming left V 2 bases short and J 5 bases short, with 14 bases between. This CDR3 has 14 residues. CDR3 bases: TGCGCCAGCAGCTTCAGGGTGTTAGGCCACGAGCAGTACTTC. Encoded protein: CASSFRVLGHEQYF.

This clonotype was seen repeatedly, ten times or more. This chain joins TRBV12-3 or TRBV12-4 and TRBJ1-6; D is ambiguous. V lost 6 bases and J 9 bases, leaving 15 bases between the germline ends. The CDR3 has 14 amino acids. This CDR3 is CASSLQQLSSPLHF. The CDR3 DNA is TGTGCCAGCAGCCTTCAGCAGCTTAGTTCACCCCTCCACTTT.

The chain uses TRBV27 and TRBJ1-2; the D is unclear. Looked up from germline, CDR1 is MNHEY and CDR2 is SMNVEV (reference sequence). The CDR3 runs to 13 residues. Trimming removed 2 bases from V and 6 bases from J, with 10 bases in between. The CDR3 region has the DNA TGTGCCAGCAGTTTAAAGGTAACGGATGGCTACACCTTC. Protein product: CASSLKVTDGYTF.

The chain joins TRBV27 to TRBJ2-5; 11 bases map to TRBD2. The CDR3 contains 16 residues. With V trimmed by 8 bases and J by 0 bases, 8 bases remained unmatched. Germline V gene lookup returns CDR1 MNHEY and CDR2 SMNVEV (reference sequence). The CDR3 reads CASGLAGGPYQETQYF. The CDR3 bases are TGTGCCAGCGGGTTAGCGGGAGGGCCCTACCAAGAGACCCAGTACTTC.

In this sample, this clonotype turned up many times. In nucleotides, the CDR3 is TGTGCCACCAGTGATCCCGGACTAGCGGGAGGGCAGTACTTC. This gives the protein CATSDPGLAGGQYF. This chain links TRBV24-1 with TRBJ2-7; 14 nucleotides align to TRBD2. Trimming took 3 bases from V and 9 from J; bases not matched to a gene: 3. CDR1 and CDR2 from the germline V gene are KGHDR and SFDVKD. This CDR3 comprises 14 residues.

This clonotype was seen many times. The CDR3 sequence is CASSLFQGIYTGELFF. CDR3 DNA sequence: TGTGCCAGCAGCTTGTTTCAGGGGATCTACACCGGGGAGCTGTTTTTT. V is TRBV7-9 and J is TRBJ2-2, with a possible D match to TRBD1 (6 bases). The CDR3 runs 16 residues. Trimming removed 3 bases at V and 3 bases at J, with 14 bases between. The germline CDR1 and CDR2 sequences are SEHNR and FQNEAQ (reference sequence). The complete variable domain, with remaining parts taken from reference TRBV7-9 and TRBJ2-2, reads DTGVSQNPRHKITKRGQNVTFRCDPISEHNRLYWYRQTLGQGPEFLTYFQNEAQLEKSRLLSDRFSAERPKGSFSTLEIQRTEQGDSAMYLCASSLFQGIYTGELFFGEGSRLTVL.

The genes are TRBV11-2 and TRBJ2-1; no clear D. This CDR3 comprises 12 residues. Germline V lookup: CDR1 SGHAT, CDR2 FQNNGV. V was pared by 5 bases and J by 5 bases, with 7 bases between. As DNA, the CDR3 is TGTGCCAGCAGCCCCCCGCACAATGAGCAGTTCTTC. Its translation: CASSPPHNEQFF.

Comment on this clonotype: A junction end diverges from the germline sequence, so it may reflect a read error. The chain combines TRBV6-1 with TRBJ2-1, with D tentatively TRBD2 (6 bases). CDR1 and CDR2 from the germline V gene are MNHNS and SASEGT. The CDR3 has 13 amino acids. CDR3 in DNA: TGTGCCAGCAGGGCCCCTGGGGAGCGCCGGGGGATCTTC. Its translation: CASRAPGERRGIF.

The V gene is TRBV6-5, the J gene TRBJ2-3; 10 bases match TRBD2. The CDR3 is 14 amino acids. With 7 bases clipped from V and 6 bases from J, the junction kept 7 bases outside the gene matches. In germline, CDR1 is MNHEY, CDR2 SVGAGI. This CDR3 reads CASNPAGGRDTQYF. The DNA for the CDR3 is TGTGCCAGCAACCCAGCGGGAGGGCGTGATACGCAGTATTTT.